This TCR beta chain emerged from a study of vaccination and CD4 T cells after COVID-19. Looking at the study overall: Median draw time for post-COVID samples was 85 to 110 days post-diagnosis (range 35 to 161). From HCoV-229E, HCoV-OC43, HCoV-NL63 and SARS-CoV-2, overlapping spike peptides were used to stimulate the cells. Controls used CEFX viral epitopes (positive), HIV-1 Nef peptides (negative), or no peptide.

Turning to this clonotype: Its matching antigen is unknown.

In germline, CDR1 is GTSNPN, CDR2 SVGIG (reference sequence). The junction had 5 bases not matched to a gene; V was cut back by 1 base and J by 6 bases. The CDR3 runs to 13 residues. Cultured CD4+ T cells had their DNA profiled by the Oncomine TCR Beta short-read assay. A single record per CDR3 protein comes from TCRdb applying MiXCR to the PCR reads. The profile covers around 19,000 distinct CDR3 sequences, with about 77% appearing a single time and around 15% taken by the ten largest. Treatment: roughly 10-day PBMC culture with coronavirus spike peptide pools or control peptides (ViraFEST assay). ViraFEST used peptide pools to expand antigen-specific T cells before TCR sequencing.

The TCR originated in a human donor who received a COVID-19 vaccine. The V and J genes are TRBV30 and TRBJ1-1; 7 bases agree with TRBD1. This specimen consisted of CD4+ T cells from blood, cultured in vitro, obtained after SARS-CoV-2 vaccination. CDR3 sequence (DNA): TGTGCCTGGAGTGCGTGGACAGGACCTGAAGCTTTCTTT. Protein: CAWSAWTGPEAFF.